This entry features one TCR beta chain sequence. What it binds is unknown. The ends lost 5 bases at V and 0 bases at J; junction bases unmatched: 3. The CDR3 has 15 amino acids. Germline V gene data show CDR1 as KGHSH and CDR2 as LQKENI. This record belongs to a study of cytomegalovirus exposure and HLA in healthy donors. Study-wide results and caveats: Because they were indistinguishable, some V segments, including TRBV6-2 and TRBV6-3, were excluded.

60 Vbeta and 13 Jbeta primers were used in PCR. Using immunoSEQ multiplex PCR, the repertoire was profiled, and TCRdb retains in-frame clones only, with some absent. The sample lists about 160,000 clones; roughly 80% were seen once. The sample consisted of PBMCs. The gene calls are TRBV18 and TRBJ1-1; TRBD1 matches 10 bases. The source is a woman aged 25 to 39 in good health and CMV-seronegative. CDR3 protein: CASSRQGALNTEAFF. CDR3 DNA: TGTGCCAGCTCAAGACAGGGGGCTCTGAACACTGAAGCTTTCTTT.